This T cell receptor (beta chain) comes out of a study of T cells after yellow fever vaccination. TCRdb reanalysed the 5' RACE reads using MiXCR and keeps one entry per CDR3 protein. There are approximately 150,000 distinct CDR3 sequences in the sample; over 7% occur only once, and about 0.73% lies in the top ten. This clonotype occurred many times. Its specificity is not known. Study-wide results and caveats: On re-exposure, the response was weaker but peaked faster, at day 5 versus 15. Among primary-vaccination clones, most reappeared after the booster, at 96% for CD4 and about 90% for CD8. Only a minor proportion of clonotypes was detected across both CD4 and CD8 compartments. Abundant clonotypes from the bulk population could have been carried over as contaminants into FACS-sorted repertoires.

Germline V CDR1 and CDR2: DFQATT, SNEGSKA (reference sequence). V shed 5 bases, J shed 8 bases, and the junction held 13 bases outside the gene matches. The CDR3 is made up of 15 amino acids. The chain recombines TRBV20-1 with TRBJ2-3; 10 bases are a match to TRBD2. This clonotype was obtained from a man between 25 and 39 years old who received the YFV17D yellow fever vaccine. The material was CD4+ T cells sorted from PBMCs, obtained 5 days after the yellow fever booster vaccination. This chain's CDR3 is CSAPPRGTSVGTQYF. The DNA of the CDR3 is TGCAGTGCTCCTCCAAGGGGGACTAGCGTAGGTACGCAGTATTTT.